This TCR beta chain was retrieved from a study of T cell repertoires in cytomegalovirus infection. Study information: An indication of both CMV infection and matching HLA type came from public TCR beta signatures.

The length of the CDR3 is 15 residues. CDR1 is SGHVS, CDR2 FNYEAQ, per germline. Trimming stripped 4 bases from V and 4 bases from J, with 13 bases between. One entry per CDR3 protein results from TCRdb running MiXCR on the reads. The data hold approximately 500,000 distinct CDR3 sequences, with 16% observed a single time. This clonotype was detected ten times or more. The sequence came from a human donor in good health (CMV status not recorded). Some clones in this sample may be carry-over from other donors' samples. The sequenced material came from CD8+ T cells from PBMCs. This chain uses TRBV7-6 with TRBJ1-4, with D possibly being TRBD1 (5 bases). CDR3 region: CASSSLQGLNEKLFF. CDR3 coding DNA: TGTGCCAGCAGCTCACTCCAGGGACTTAATGAAAAACTGTTTTTT.